This TCR beta chain comes out of a study of patients and donors after allogeneic stem cell transplantation. V lost 2 bases, J lost 1 base, and 4 bases stayed unmatched. Germline V CDR1 and CDR2: MDHEN, SYDVKM. The CDR3 has 18 residues. TCRdb analysed the RT-PCR reads with MiXCR anew, one entry per CDR3 protein. The sample carries over 150,000 distinct CDR3 sequences, approximately 30% recorded once. The sequenced material came from blood, either unsorted or a sorted T cell fraction (not recorded which). The V gene is TRBV28, the J gene TRBJ2-3; 15 bases are a match to TRBD2. The sequence was collected from a human donor who was either an allogeneic HSCT recipient or a stem cell or donor lymphocyte infusion donor (not recorded which). It is not recorded whose cells these are; they may come from a transplant donor. The CDR3 sequence is CASSLGLAGGPGTDTQYF. The CDR3 coding sequence is TGTGCCAGCAGTTTAGGACTAGCGGGAGGGCCGGGCACAGATACGCAGTATTTT.